The 12 T cell receptor beta chains below all came from one sample that was sequenced in a study of blood T cell repertoires in COVID-19. Libraries were prepared by immunoSEQ multiplex PCR; TCRdb keeps only in-frame clonotypes and omits some of them. The sample contains about 43,000 clones, roughly nine tenths of which appear only once. Sequencing used peripheral blood. These TCRs come from a human donor in a cohort sampled during active COVID-19.

CDR3 sequence: CASSEIFRGYTF. The CDR3 region has the DNA TGTGCCAGCAGTGAGATATTCCGGGGCTACACCTTC. The J gene is TRBJ1-2, the V gene TRBV6-1; D remains ambiguous. Trimming removed 3 bases at V and 8 bases at J, with 10 bases between. This CDR3 comprises 12 residues. Germline V gene data show CDR1 as MNHNS and CDR2 as SASEGT.

This sequence joins TRBV4-1 and TRBJ2-7; no clear D. The CDR3 covers 16 residues. Between the trimmed V and J ends, which lost 4 bases and 0 bases, there was a span of 16 bases. Germline V lookup: CDR1 MGHRA, CDR2 YSYEKL. Here the CDR3 DNA reads TGCGCCAGCAGCCCCTCTCCCACAGCTCTCTCCTACGAGCAGTACTTC. It codes for CASSPSPTALSYEQYF.

The chain combines TRBV7-9 with TRBJ2-5, with TRBD2 matching over 8 bases. CDR3 length: 15 residues. Germline lookup yields CDR1 SEHNR and CDR2 FQNEAQ (reference sequence). The J segment lost 1 base and the V segment lost 2 bases, leaving 3 bases of the junction unmatched. CDR3 protein: CASSLIRGGQETQYF. The DNA of the CDR3 is TGTGCCAGCAGCTTAATACGGGGGGGCCAAGAGACCCAGTACTTC.

This chain connects TRBV6-5 to TRBJ1-5; D remains unclear. Looked up from germline, CDR1 is MNHEY and CDR2 is SVGAGI. V gave up 2 bases and J gave up 5 bases, with 10 bases separating them. The length of the CDR3 is 14 residues. In nucleotides, the CDR3 is TGTGCCAGCAGTTACGGTCGGGGTTATCAGCCCCAGCATTTT. It specifies CASSYGRGYQPQHF.

The J gene is TRBJ2-3, the V gene TRBV20-1, with D unresolved. Deletions cut 5 bases from V and 0 bases from J, with 3 bases between. Germline CDR1 and CDR2: DFQATT and SNEGSKA (reference sequence). The CDR3 runs to 11 residues. DNA for the CDR3: TGCAGTGCTCTTAGCACAGATACGCAGTATTTT. Its protein is CSALSTDTQYF.

The rearrangement joins TRBV19 to TRBJ2-1; the D is unclear. V was cut by 4 bases and J by 2 bases, with 6 bases left in between. Germline V lookup: CDR1 LNHDA, CDR2 SQIVND (reference sequence). The CDR3 runs 13 residues. The CDR3 DNA reads as TGTGCCAGTAGTACGAGCACCTACAATGAGCAGTTCTTC. Residues: CASSTSTYNEQFF.

A few counts support this clone. V usage is TRBV29-1 and J usage is TRBJ2-1; D is unresolved. The germline V gene has CDR1 SQVTM and CDR2 ANQGSEA. V was clipped by 3 bases and J by 5 bases, with 14 bases between them. CDR3 size: 14 residues. The CDR3 nucleotides read TGCAGCGTTGATCCCAAACCCAGCGACAATGAGCAGTTCTTC. Translating gives CSVDPKPSDNEQFF.

The V call is TRBV9, the J call TRBJ1-2; TRBD1 agrees at 8 bases. CDR3 length: 15 residues. Trimming took 4 bases from V and 3 from J; bases not matched to a gene: 8. CDR1 SGDLS and CDR2 YYNGEE come from the germline V gene. CDR3 sequence reads: CASSLQGARDYGYTF. CDR3 coding DNA: TGTGCCAGCAGCCTTCAGGGGGCGCGGGACTATGGCTACACCTTC.

The chain combines TRBV19 with TRBJ1-4; no reliable D call. Trimming took 4 bases from V and 12 from J, leaving 6 bases between them. The CDR3 totals 10 residues. Germline V gene lookup returns CDR1 LNHDA and CDR2 SQIVND (reference sequence). The CDR3 here is CASSSVELFF. DNA for the CDR3: TGTGCCAGTAGTAGCGTCGAACTGTTTTTT.

The J gene is TRBJ1-2, the V gene TRBV21-1; the table's D call, TRBD1, was not checked against the DNA. TRBV21-1 is labeled a pseudogene. CDR3 length: 17 residues. The CDR3 loop reads CASSAPGQPQANYGYTF. The CDR3 DNA sequence: TGTGCCAGCAGCGCACCGGGACAGCCTCAAGCTAACTATGGCTACACCTTC.

V gene TRBV3-1 (or the pseudogene TRBV3-2) combines with J gene TRBJ2-1, with unresolved D. Germline values: CDR1 LGHDT, CDR2 YNNKEL (reference sequence). This CDR3 comprises 13 residues. The V gene lost 2 bases and the J gene lost 8 bases, with 10 bases spanning the gap. The DNA for the CDR3 is TGTGCCAGCAGCCAATTTCGACGGGATGAGCAGTTCTTC. It encodes CASSQFRRDEQFF.

The chain is built from TRBV4-2 and TRBJ1-5, with D maybe TRBD1 (5 bases). Germline loops: CDR1 LGHNA, CDR2 YNFKEQ. V was pared by 5 bases and J by 3 bases, with 14 bases between. This CDR3 comprises 15 residues. CDR3 loop: CASSIQDNYNQPQHF. CDR3 sequence (DNA): TGTGCCAGCAGCATTCAGGACAACTACAATCAGCCCCAGCATTTT.